The T cell receptor (beta chain) described here comes from a study of blood T cell repertoires in COVID-19. Study-wide background: Samples representing acute and convalescent COVID-19 were sourced from the United States, Italy and Spain.

TCRdb's copy holds only in-frame clones and misses some; the assay was immunoSEQ multiplex PCR. The profile shows around 240,000 clones, roughly 88% of them singletons. The ends lost 7 bases at V and 4 bases at J; junction bases unmatched: 7. CDR1 and CDR2 (germline): SNHLY, FYNNEI. The CDR3 has 15 amino acids. Clinical history reported by participants formed the basis on which cohorts were assigned. What the recovered Cohort 3 donors had was two negative PCRs, clearance, or symptom resolution. The source of this sequence is a woman aged 50 to 60 who had recovered from COVID-19. Sequencing was done on a sample of PBMCs or T cells enriched from blood (not recorded which). This rearrangement joins TRBV2 to TRBJ2-2, with TRBD2 identical over 9 bases. The CDR3 sequence: CASTQRGDSTGELFF. CDR3 in DNA: TGTGCCAGCACTCAGCGGGGGGACTCCACCGGGGAGCTGTTTTTT.